What follows are 11 T cell receptor beta chains derived from one specimen sequenced in a study of blood T cell repertoires in COVID-19 (dated by TCRdb to 2018 to 2021). The protocol used for the library was the immunoSEQ multiplex PCR assay. In TCRdb, the immuneACCESS table is reduced to in-frame sequences with V and J assigned. These tables do not hold every clone; where another copy was compared, an unresolved V gene accounts for under half, and the others remain unexplained. The sample contains some 180,000 clones, 88% of them found a single time. The ten largest account for approximately 5.6% of the sample. Sample: peripheral blood. The receptor source for this set is a man in his forties with active or convalescent COVID-19.

The CDR3 nucleotides are TGTGCCAGCAGCCCTCGGACTAGCGGGATCAGCACAGATACGCAGTATTTT. Translating gives CASSPRTSGISTDTQYF. The chain links TRBV11-3 to TRBJ2-3, with 12 bases fitting TRBD2. Germline CDR1 and CDR2: SGHNT and YENEEA. CDR3 length equals 17 residues. The V segment lost 5 bases and the J segment 0 bases; nucleotides outside the gene matches: 6.

The genes are TRBV5-6 and TRBJ1-4, with D possibly being TRBD1 (5 bases). The CDR3 consists of 16 residues. Germline V lookup: CDR1 SGHDT, CDR2 YYEEEE. The V gene lost 0 bases and the J gene lost 4 bases, with 13 bases spanning the gap. The CDR3 protein is CASSLVGASVNEKLFF. CDR3 in DNA: TGTGCCAGCAGCTTGGTTGGGGCCTCAGTTAATGAAAAACTGTTTTTT.

This clone was detected once. This rearrangement joins TRBV5-1 to TRBJ2-1, with TRBD2 matching 13 bases. The CDR3 extends over 15 amino acids. Germline V gives CDR1 SGHRS, CDR2 YFSETQ. V lost 4 bases, J lost 7 bases, and 5 bases stayed unmatched. In DNA, the CDR3 is TGCGCCAGCAGCGAGACTAGCGGGGGGAGTAATGAGCAGTTCTTC. Residues: CASSETSGGSNEQFF. The whole variable domain, filled in from reference TRBV5-1 and TRBJ2-1, reads KAGVTQTPRYLIKTRGQQVTLSCSPISGHRSVSWYQQTPGQGLQFLFEYFSETQRNKGNFPGRFSGRQFSNSRSEMNVSTLELGDSALYLCASSETSGGSNEQFFGPGTRLTVL.

The chain is built from TRBV7-2 and TRBJ1-4; D uncertain. This CDR3 has 13 amino acids. The germline V gene encodes CDR1 SGHTA and CDR2 FQGNSA. The V and J ends lost 2 bases and 7 bases respectively, with 8 bases between them. The CDR3 region is CASSLHRAEKLFF. DNA of the CDR3: TGTGCCAGCAGCTTACACAGAGCTGAAAAACTGTTTTTT.

This sequence joins TRBV6-5 and TRBJ2-2; 7 bases line up with TRBD1. The CDR3 consists of 15 residues. Germline V gene sequence: CDR1 MNHEY, CDR2 SVGAGI. J lost 5 bases, V lost 7 bases, and 10 bases had no gene match. The CDR3 sequence: CASTERTGLTGELFF. CDR3 coding DNA: TGTGCCAGCACCGAAAGGACAGGCCTTACCGGGGAGCTGTTTTTT.

The chain has TRBV24-1 and TRBJ2-6; TRBD1 matches 10 bases. J gave up 4 bases and V 11 bases, and 4 bases lay outside the gene matches. The germline V gene encodes CDR1 KGHDR and CDR2 SFDVKD. This CDR3 is built from 14 residues. CDR3 loop: CANDRGLGANVLTF. In DNA form, the CDR3 reads TGTGCCAACGACAGGGGGCTAGGGGCCAACGTCCTGACTTTC.

This clone was seen a single time. The chain has TRBV18 and TRBJ1-2, with D possibly matching TRBD1 (6 bases). V was cut by 2 bases and J by 1 base, with 11 bases left in between. The CDR3 spans 15 residues. CDR1 KGHSH and CDR2 LQKENI come from the germline V gene. DNA for the CDR3: TGTGCCAGCTCACCAAGGGCAGGGGATAACTATGGCTACACCTTC. This sequence encodes CASSPRAGDNYGYTF.

This sequence joins TRBV9 and TRBJ2-1, with 9 bases aligning to TRBD2. The CDR3 has 15 residues. Germline values: CDR1 SGDLS, CDR2 YYNGEE. V shed 0 bases and J 9 bases; nucleotides not matched to a gene: 7. The CDR3, as DNA: TGTGCCAGCAGCGTAGGGAGCGGGAGGTCCCGTGAGCAGTTCTTC. It is translated as CASSVGSGRSREQFF.

The V call is TRBV10-3, the J call TRBJ1-5; D remains unclear. Germline CDR1 is ENHRY and CDR2 is SYGVKD. The V end lost 5 bases, the J end lost 7 bases, and 15 bases lay between the germline ends. The CDR3 sequence is 14 residues long. The CDR3 region is CAISSTATAQPQHF. The CDR3 coding sequence is TGTGCCATCAGTTCGACCGCGACTGCCCAGCCCCAGCATTTT.

In its sample, this clone was seen once. The chain is built from TRBV9 and TRBJ2-7; 8 positions match TRBD1. Per the germline V gene, CDR1 is SGDLS and CDR2 is YYNGEE. Trimming at V came to 4 bases and at J to 5 bases, leaving 14 bases not matched to a gene. The CDR3 extends over 16 amino acids. The CDR3 spells CASSSGLQGGFDEQYF. The CDR3 DNA is TGTGCCAGCAGCTCCGGACTACAGGGGGGATTCGACGAGCAGTACTTC.

The rearrangement links TRBV28 to TRBJ2-1, with a weak D call TRBD1 (6 bases). The germline gives CDR1 MDHEN, CDR2 SYDVKM. The CDR3 contains 14 residues. V dropped 6 bases and J dropped 4 bases, with 13 bases sitting between them. In nucleotides, the CDR3 is TGTGCCAGCAGACTTAGGACAGCGTACAATGAGCAGTTCTTC. Encoded protein: CASRLRTAYNEQFF.